The clone carrying this T cell receptor (beta chain) was found once. What it binds is unknown. The PCR ran on 60 Vbeta and 13 Jbeta primers. The assay was immunoSEQ multiplex PCR, and TCRdb's table has in-frame clones only and misses some. The repertoire holds 150,000 to 200,000 clones, with approximately 71% as singletons. The data are from a study of cytomegalovirus exposure and HLA in healthy donors. Study-wide context: Researchers previously reported finding 100 million or so unique TCR beta sequences from around 200 million T cells.

This CDR3 has 14 amino acids. The germline V gene encodes CDR1 SGHTA and CDR2 FQGNSA. Trimming shortened V by 5 bases and J by 0 bases, and 8 bases separated the two germline ends. Whole-study findings and limits: According to the study, around 180 TCR beta chains were cytomegalovirus-associated. Many donors carried some public TCRs, although rarity characterized most TCR sequences.

J is TRBJ1-3 and V is TRBV7-2; D unresolved. The source material was PBMCs. The receptor was derived from a woman under 30 in good health and CMV-seropositive. The CDR3 reads CASSVQSSGNTIYF. The CDR3 region has the DNA TGTGCCAGCAGCGTACAGAGCTCTGGAAACACCATATATTTT.